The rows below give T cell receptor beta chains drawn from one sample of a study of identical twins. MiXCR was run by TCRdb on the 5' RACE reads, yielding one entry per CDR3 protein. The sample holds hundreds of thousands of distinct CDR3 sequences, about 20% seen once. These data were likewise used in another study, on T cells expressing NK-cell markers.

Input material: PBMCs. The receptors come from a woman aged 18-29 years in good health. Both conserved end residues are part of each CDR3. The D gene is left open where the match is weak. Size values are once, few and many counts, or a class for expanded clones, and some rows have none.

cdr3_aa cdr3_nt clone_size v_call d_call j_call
CAIRRPGQGAAETQYF TGTGCCATCCGGAGACCTGGACAGGGGGCGGCGGAGACCCAGTACTTC few TRBV12-3/TRBV12-4 TRBD1 TRBJ2-5
CASARGNEQYF TGTGCCAGCGCCCGCGGCAACGAGCAGTACTTC few TRBV5-4 . TRBJ2-7
CASSSLPRWVGELFF TGTGCCAGCAGCTCACTGCCGCGGTGGGTCGGGGAGCTGTTTTTT . TRBV7-9 . TRBJ2-2
CSAPGTDNEKLFF TGCAGTGCCCCCGGGACAGACAATGAAAAACTGTTTTTT few TRBV20-1 TRBD1 TRBJ1-4
CAISGGQGLSEQYF TGTGCCATCAGTGGAGGACAGGGACTGAGCGAGCAGTACTTC . TRBV10-3 TRBD1 TRBJ2-7
CASSLEGKGFYNEQFF TGTGCCAGCAGTTTAGAGGGGAAGGGATTCTACAATGAGCAGTTCTTC . TRBV12-3/TRBV12-4 . TRBJ2-1
CASSSGQGRDQPQHF TGTGCCAGCAGCTCGGGACAGGGAAGGGATCAGCCCCAGCATTTT . TRBV5-4 TRBD1 TRBJ1-5
CASSFLYNEQFF TGTGCCAGCAGCTTTCTCTACAATGAGCAGTTCTTC . TRBV12-3/TRBV12-4 . TRBJ2-1
CASSHGQGRIAEAFF TGTGCCAGCAGTCACGGACAGGGTCGGATCGCTGAAGCTTTCTTT few TRBV12-3/TRBV12-4 TRBD1 TRBJ1-1
CASSQGPREEQYF TGTGCCAGCAGCCAGGGGCCCAGGGAGGAGCAGTACTTC many TRBV3-1 . TRBJ2-7
CASSFEYNSPLHF TGTGCCAGCAGCTTTGAATATAATTCACCCCTCCACTTT many TRBV7-9 . TRBJ1-6
CSARDQTGDTYEQYF TGCAGTGCTAGAGACCAGACAGGGGACACCTACGAGCAGTACTTC few TRBV20-1 TRBD1 TRBJ2-7
CASSFRVGGDMDTQYF TGTGCCAGCAGTTTTCGGGTAGGGGGCGATATGGATACGCAGTATTTT . TRBV28 TRBD1 TRBJ2-3
CATSRGLPAVQYF TGTGCCACCAGCAGAGGGTTACCAGCAGTCCAGTACTTC . TRBV15 . TRBJ2-5
CASTSRGNYGYTF TGTGCCAGCACCTCTAGGGGTAACTATGGCTACACCTTC few TRBV12-3/TRBV12-4 . TRBJ1-2
CASSSHAETTYEQYF TGCGCCAGCAGCTCCCATGCCGAAACAACCTACGAGCAGTACTTC many TRBV5-1 . TRBJ2-7
CASSLKKTSEAFF TGTGCCAGCAGTTTGAAGAAAACTTCTGAAGCTTTCTTT few TRBV12-3/TRBV12-4 . TRBJ1-1
CSVEDRFSTDTQYF TGCAGCGTTGAAGACAGGTTTAGCACAGATACGCAGTATTTT many TRBV29-1 . TRBJ2-3
CASSPVRGYDEQYF TGTGCCAGCAGTCCAGTCAGGGGTTACGACGAGCAGTACTTC . TRBV12-3/TRBV12-4 . TRBJ2-7
CASSLAGPNEQYF TGCGCCAGCAGCTTGGCAGGGCCCAACGAGCAGTACTTC . TRBV5-1 . TRBJ2-7
CASSFDSNNEQFF TGTGCCAGCAGTTTTGACAGTAACAATGAGCAGTTCTTC many TRBV12-3/TRBV12-4 . TRBJ2-1
CSGWGQMNTEAFF TGCAGCGGATGGGGGCAAATGAACACTGAAGCTTTCTTT . TRBV29-1 . TRBJ1-1
CASSYYPGLAGGELFF TGTGCCAGCAGCTACTACCCGGGACTAGCGGGAGGGGAGCTGTTTTTT few TRBV7-2 TRBD2 TRBJ2-2
CATAGATDTQYF TGTGCCACAGCGGGGGCTACAGATACGCAGTATTTT few TRBV24-1 TRBD2 TRBJ2-3
CATSRDLDRGGYEQFF TGTGCCACCAGCAGAGATCTGGACAGGGGAGGGTATGAGCAGTTCTTC . TRBV15 TRBD1 TRBJ2-1
CASGLHMGAEKLFF TGTGCTAGTGGTTTGCATATGGGAGCTGAAAAACTGTTTTTT few TRBV12-5 . TRBJ1-4
CASSVASGATYEQYF TGTGCCAGCAGCGTGGCTAGCGGGGCGACCTACGAGCAGTACTTC . TRBV9 TRBD2 TRBJ2-7
CASSLDEWAAEQYF TGTGCCAGCAGCTTAGATGAGTGGGCGGCCGAGCAGTACTTC few TRBV11-2 . TRBJ2-7
CASSRRDRGTDTQYF TGTGCCAGCAGTCGTAGGGATCGGGGCACAGATACGCAGTATTTT . TRBV27 . TRBJ2-3
CATSRDLGSETQYF TGTGCCACCAGCAGAGATTTAGGATCTGAGACCCAGTACTTC . TRBV15 . TRBJ2-5
CCARNRGHLTGELFF TGCTGTGCTAGAAATAGGGGACACCTCACCGGGGAGCTGTTTTTT . TRBV20-1 . TRBJ2-2
CASSSGTGEETQYF TGCGCCAGCAGCTCCGGGACAGGGGAAGAGACCCAGTACTTC few TRBV5-1 TRBD1 TRBJ2-5
CASSLRWGNEKLFF TGTGCCAGCAGCCTCCGTTGGGGGAATGAAAAACTGTTTTTT few TRBV3-1 . TRBJ1-4
CSAPFGHRYEQYF TGCAGTGCCCCGTTCGGACACCGTTACGAGCAGTACTTC few TRBV20-1 . TRBJ2-7
CASSPTRDRGGYNEQFF TGCGCCAGCAGCCCCACCCGGGACAGGGGAGGGTACAATGAGCAGTTCTTC few TRBV5-1 TRBD1 TRBJ2-1
CASSEPILDTQYF TGTGCCAGCAGTGAGCCGATACTAGATACGCAGTATTTT many TRBV25-1 . TRBJ2-3
CASSLGRSHQPQHF TGTGCCAGCAGTTTAGGGAGAAGCCATCAGCCCCAGCATTTT . TRBV12-3/TRBV12-4 . TRBJ1-5
CSARGALGPNTEAFF TGCAGTGCTAGAGGTGCCCTCGGGCCTAACACTGAAGCTTTCTTT . TRBV20-1 . TRBJ1-1
CASSSYGGGEKLFF TGTGCCAGCAGCTCCTACGGGGGAGGTGAAAAACTGTTTTTT many TRBV11-2 . TRBJ1-4
CASSDLFGYEQYF TGTGCCAGCAGTGACCTGTTTGGCTACGAGCAGTACTTC . TRBV27 . TRBJ2-7
CASSAGQGGFTEAFF TGTGCCAGCAGCGCGGGACAGGGGGGTTTTACTGAAGCTTTCTTT few TRBV5-6 TRBD1 TRBJ1-1
CSASDVGSGGDTQYF TGCAGTGCAAGTGACGTGGGGAGCGGGGGGGATACGCAGTATTTT once TRBV20-1 TRBD2 TRBJ2-3
CAISESTGYGYTF TGTGCCATCAGTGAGTCGACAGGCTATGGCTACACCTTC few TRBV10-3 . TRBJ1-2
CASSPRGLMDDEQYF TGTGCCAGCAGCCCTAGGGGACTAATGGACGACGAGCAGTACTTC . TRBV28 TRBD2 TRBJ2-7
CSAIGTSVSEQYF TGCAGTGCTATAGGGACTAGCGTATCCGAGCAGTACTTC . TRBV20-1 TRBD2 TRBJ2-7
CASSETSGTRGEAFF TGCGCCAGCAGCGAAACTTCCGGGACCCGCGGAGAAGCTTTCTTT few TRBV5-1 . TRBJ1-1
CASSFGLPYEQYF TGTGCCAGCAGCTTCGGACTGCCCTACGAGCAGTACTTC many TRBV11-2 . TRBJ2-7
CASSQAPTSPQQFF TGCGCCAGCAGCCAAGCACCGACTAGTCCGCAGCAGTTCTTC . TRBV4-1 . TRBJ2-1
CASSFPGGRLEAFF TGTGCCAGCAGCTTCCCCGGGGGGCGGCTTGAAGCTTTCTTT . TRBV6-1 . TRBJ1-1
CASSVIAVGELFF TGTGCCAGCAGCGTTATTGCCGTAGGGGAGCTGTTTTTT few TRBV9 . TRBJ2-2
CSASDPPSGKANEQFF TGCAGTGCTAGTGACCCCCCTAGCGGGAAGGCCAATGAGCAGTTCTTC . TRBV20-1 TRBD2 TRBJ2-1
CASSLGTPGEQFF TGTGCCAGCAGCTTAGGGACCCCAGGGGAGCAGTTCTTC few TRBV11-2 . TRBJ2-1
CASSTQGARDYGYTF TGTGCCAGCAGCACCCAGGGGGCGCGGGACTATGGCTACACCTTC few TRBV13 TRBD1 TRBJ1-2